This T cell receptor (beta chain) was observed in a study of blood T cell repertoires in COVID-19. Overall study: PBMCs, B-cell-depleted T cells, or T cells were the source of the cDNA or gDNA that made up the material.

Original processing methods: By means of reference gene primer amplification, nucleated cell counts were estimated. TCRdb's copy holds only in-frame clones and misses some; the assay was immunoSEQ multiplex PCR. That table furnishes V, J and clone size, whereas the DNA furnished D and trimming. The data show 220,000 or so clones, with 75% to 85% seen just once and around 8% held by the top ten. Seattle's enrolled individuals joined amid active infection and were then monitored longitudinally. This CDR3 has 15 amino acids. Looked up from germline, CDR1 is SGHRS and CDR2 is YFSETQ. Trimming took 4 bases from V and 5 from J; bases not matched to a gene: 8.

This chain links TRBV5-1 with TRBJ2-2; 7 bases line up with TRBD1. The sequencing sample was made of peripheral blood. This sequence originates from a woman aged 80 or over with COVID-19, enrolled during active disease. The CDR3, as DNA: TGCGCCAGCAGCCAAAGGACAGGTGGAACCGGGGAGCTGTTTTTT. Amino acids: CASSQRTGGTGELFF.